A selection of T cell receptor beta chains follows, all from one sample in a study of Ad26.COV2.S vaccination and SARS-CoV-2 variants. The repertoire was sequenced with immunoSEQ multiplex PCR; TCRdb's copy has only in-frame clones and lacks some. The sample comprises over 110,000 clones, approximately 90% of which are singletons, and 5% rests with the top ten. Here the sequenced sample was peripheral blood, taken after recovery from COVID-19. Receptor source: a human donor who had recovered from COVID-19. CDR3s include the opening cysteine and the closing phenylalanine or tryptophan. D genes are given only for firm matches. Clone size appears in some rows only: once, few, many, or a class for an expanded clone.

J gene	V gene	D gene	clone size	CDR3 protein	CDR3 DNA
TRBJ2-5	TRBV15	TRBD2	NA	CATSRVRGGQETQYF	TGTGCCACCAGCAGAGTGCGGGGGGGACAAGAGACCCAGTACTTC
TRBJ2-1	TRBV12-5	TRBD1	NA	CASGGGTGRNNEQFF	TGTGCTAGTGGGGGTGGGACAGGGAGAAACAATGAGCAGTTCTTC
TRBJ2-7	TRBV12-5	TRBD2	NA	CASGPYPRTSGGDEQYF	TGTGCTAGTGGTCCGTACCCGAGGACTAGCGGGGGAGACGAGCAGTACTTC
TRBJ1-1	TRBV6-2/TRBV6-3	NA	NA	CASTPPSGGWTEAFF	TGTGCCAGCACCCCCCCCAGCGGAGGCTGGACTGAAGCTTTCTTT
TRBJ2-2	TRBV19	NA	NA	CASSMGTVTGELFF	TGTGCCAGTAGTATGGGAACAGTCACCGGGGAGCTGTTTTTT
TRBJ2-7	TRBV5-4	NA	NA	CASSEQGGTYEQYF	TGTGCCAGCAGCGAACAGGGGGGGACCTACGAGCAGTACTTC
TRBJ2-1	TRBV20-1	NA	NA	CKVNEQFF	TGCAAGGTGAATGAGCAGTTCTTC
TRBJ2-3	TRBV10-2	TRBD2	NA	CASSMGLADLDTQYF	TGCGCCAGCAGTATGGGACTAGCAGATTTAGATACGCAGTATTTT
TRBJ2-1	TRBV20-1	NA	NA	CSASSLGWQFF	TGCAGTGCTAGTTCCTTGGGGTGGCAGTTCTTC
TRBJ2-1	TRBV19	TRBD1	NA	CASKGAGLNEQFF	TGTGCCAGTAAGGGGGCAGGGTTGAATGAGCAGTTCTTC
TRBJ2-5	TRBV6-2/TRBV6-3	NA	NA	CASSGGRVKETQYF	TGTGCCAGCAGTGGAGGACGGGTCAAAGAGACCCAGTACTTC
TRBJ1-5	TRBV29-1	NA	NA	CSVAVGINQPQHF	TGCAGCGTTGCGGTGGGCATCAATCAGCCCCAGCATTTT
TRBJ1-1	TRBV2	TRBD1	NA	CASSLQGLNTEAFF	TGTGCCAGTTCACTACAGGGGTTAAACACTGAAGCTTTCTTT
TRBJ2-1	TRBV6-2/TRBV6-3	TRBD2	NA	CASSPSGTNYNEQFF	TGTGCCAGCAGTCCCTCCGGGACTAACTACAATGAGCAGTTCTTC
TRBJ2-1	TRBV12-5	TRBD2	once	CASGVGGGNEQFF	TGTGCTAGTGGTGTGGGGGGGGGAAATGAGCAGTTCTTC
TRBJ2-5	TRBV11-2	NA	NA	CASSAPRDYQETQYF	TGTGCCAGCAGCGCCCCCCGGGACTACCAAGAGACCCAGTACTTC
TRBJ1-6	TRBV9	NA	NA	CASSAPRGGRNSPLHF	TGTGCCAGCAGCGCCCCCCGGGGGGGACGGAATTCACCCCTCCACTTT